This T cell receptor (beta chain) was captured in a study of CD8+ T cells in alopecia areata. Across the whole study: The share of scalp area affected provided the severity score for treated patients.

The germline V gene has CDR1 SGHAT and CDR2 FQNNGV. The CDR3 runs to 14 residues. J lost 4 bases, V lost 2 bases, and 5 bases had no gene match. Isolated RNA was reverse transcribed into cDNA used as the sequencing template. This table comes from immunoSEQ multiplex PCR, and its TCRdb copy is limited to in-frame clones, with some not included. The data show more than 90,000 clones, with roughly three fifths seen just once and 12% held by the top ten. Sample treatment: oral pan-JAK inhibitor, 5-10 mg twice daily. Sorting from PBMCs produced CD4+ and CD8+ T cells. V usage is TRBV11-2 and J usage is TRBJ2-7; 7 bases are a match to TRBD1. This TCR was recovered from a human donor with alopecia areata. The material was CD8+ T cells sorted from blood, obtained at week 24, from a patient treated with tofacitinib. Here the CDR3 reads CASSLRGQSYEQYF. In DNA, the CDR3 is TGTGCCAGCAGCTTAAGGGGACAGAGTTACGAGCAGTACTTC.